This entry is about one T cell receptor (beta chain). The data were taken from a study of T cell changes during pregnancy in multiple sclerosis. Method: immunoSEQ multiplex PCR; TCRdb's copy keeps in-frame clones and lacks some. Counted here are tens of thousands of clones, 75% to 90% occurring once; the ten biggest clones make up approximately 11%. The length of the CDR3 is 16 residues. Germline V gene lookup returns CDR1 LGHNA and CDR2 YNFKEQ. V lost 7 bases and J lost 4; bases outside the gene matches: 13. The material sequenced was CD8+ T cells from peripheral blood mononuclear cells, taken in the third trimester of pregnancy. This TCR was sampled from a female donor with multiple sclerosis, enrolled in a pregnancy study. This chain uses TRBV4-2 with TRBJ2-3; 8 bases map to TRBD2. CDR3: CASNPTKGAGADTQYF. The CDR3 DNA sequence: TGTGCCAGCAACCCGACGAAGGGAGCGGGAGCAGATACGCAGTATTTT.